The rows below give T cell receptor beta chains drawn from one sample of a study of blood T cell repertoires in COVID-19. Produced via immunoSEQ multiplex PCR; TCRdb's table is partial and in-frame only. This table has about 170,000 clones, around 82% appearing once. Sequenced input: peripheral blood. Every receptor here comes from a human donor with acute or convalescent COVID-19. The donor label of this sample is uncertain. Both conserved end residues are part of each CDR3. D genes are given only for firm matches. Not all rows give a size; the values are once, few, many and, for expanded clones, a class.

TRBD1	few	TRBV19	TRBJ1-1	CASSTSRQGVEAFF	TGTGCCAGTAGTACCTCTCGGCAGGGGGTTGAAGCTTTCTTT
-	-	TRBV7-3	TRBJ1-3	CASTPAAGNTIYF	TGTGCCAGCACCCCAGCGGCTGGAAACACCATATATTTT
TRBD1	-	TRBV2	TRBJ2-1	CASTRTGEYNEQFF	TGTGCCAGCACCAGGACAGGCGAGTACAATGAGCAGTTCTTC
TRBD1	few	TRBV18	TRBJ2-7	CASSGGQIPYEQYF	TGTGCCAGCTCAGGGGGACAGATCCCCTACGAGCAGTACTTC
-	-	TRBV10-3	TRBJ1-4	CAPRGRELFF	TGTGCCCCGAGGGGGAGGGAACTGTTTTTT
-	-	TRBV11-2	TRBJ1-1	CASSTQENTEAFF	TGTGCCAGCAGCACACAAGAGAACACTGAAGCTTTCTTT
TRBD1	-	TRBV19	TRBJ1-5	CASRTGEDQPQHF	TGTGCCAGTAGGACAGGGGAGGATCAGCCCCAGCATTTT
TRBD1	once	TRBV19	TRBJ1-5	CASSLGQGRGGNQPQHF	TGTGCCAGTAGTTTAGGACAGGGCCGAGGGGGCAATCAGCCCCAGCATTTT
-	-	TRBV5-1	TRBJ1-2	CASSLEGENYGYTF	TGCGCCAGCAGCTTGGAAGGGGAAAACTATGGCTACACCTTC
-	-	TRBV9	TRBJ1-5	CASSVDGQFNQPQHF	TGTGCCAGCAGCGTAGATGGGCAGTTCAATCAGCCCCAGCATTTT
-	-	TRBV19	TRBJ2-7	CASSTRDTPYEQYF	TGTGCCAGTAGTACCCGGGACACCCCCTACGAGCAGTACTTC
-	-	TRBV30	TRBJ1-5	CAWSLGPHDQPQHF	TGTGCCTGGAGTCTGGGGCCCCACGATCAGCCCCAGCATTTT
TRBD1	-	TRBV29-1	TRBJ2-3	CSVPGTGGWDTQYF	TGCAGCGTACCAGGGACAGGGGGCTGGGATACGCAGTATTTT
-	-	TRBV9	TRBJ2-1	CASSVAGYNEQFF	TGTGCCAGCAGCGTAGCGGGGTACAATGAGCAGTTCTTC
-	-	TRBV30	TRBJ1-4	CAWTTDPNEKLFF	TGTGCCTGGACGACAGATCCCAATGAAAAACTGTTTTTT
-	few	TRBV6-2/TRBV6-3	TRBJ1-5	CASSYSSGDNQPQHF	TGTGCCAGCAGTTACTCTTCAGGGGACAATCAGCCCCAGCATTTT
-	-	TRBV5-1	TRBJ1-6	CASSLASGLNNSPLHF	TGCGCCAGCAGCTTGGCCTCGGGACTGAATAATTCACCCCTCCACTTT
TRBD2	-	TRBV19	TRBJ2-1	CASSTSPLQSGASSYNEQFF	TGTGCCAGTAGTACCAGTCCACTTCAGAGCGGGGCCAGCTCCTACAATGAGCAGTTCTTC
TRBD2	-	TRBV7-3	TRBJ2-3	CASSLSGATDTQYF	TGTGCCAGCAGCCTTAGCGGGGCCACAGATACGCAGTATTTT
-	-	TRBV11-2	TRBJ2-7	CASSRSTGTYEQYF	TGTGCCAGCAGCCGAAGCACAGGGACCTACGAGCAGTACTTC
-	-	TRBV6-2/TRBV6-3	TRBJ2-7	CASSLTGTYEQYF	TGTGCCAGCAGTTTGACAGGCACCTACGAGCAGTACTTC
-	-	TRBV5-1	TRBJ2-7	CASSYRTGLTGGSSYEQYF	TGCGCCAGCAGCTACCGGACAGGGCTGACGGGGGGTTCATCCTACGAGCAGTACTTC
TRBD1	-	TRBV3-1/TRBV3-2	TRBJ1-1	CASSPRGLGAQSGAFF	TGTGCCAGCAGCCCCAGGGGGTTGGGGGCGCAATCCGGAGCTTTCTTT
TRBD1	-	TRBV5-1	TRBJ2-1	CASSLAQGAHNEQFF	TGCGCCAGCAGCTTGGCGCAGGGGGCTCACAATGAGCAGTTCTTC
TRBD1	-	TRBV13	TRBJ1-3	CASSSQKSRDRGIRNIIYF	TGTGCCAGCAGCTCCCAGAAGAGTCGAGACAGGGGGATTAGAAACATCATATATTTT
TRBD2	-	TRBV28	TRBJ2-2	CASSFLGLAGGGELFF	TGTGCCAGCAGTTTTTTGGGACTAGCGGGAGGCGGGGAGCTGTTTTTT
TRBD1	-	TRBV12-3/TRBV12-4	TRBJ1-1	CASSFGQGAGAFF	TGTGCCAGCAGTTTCGGACAGGGGGCAGGGGCTTTCTTT
TRBD2	-	TRBV7-9	TRBJ2-3	CASSFSGSTDTQYF	TGTGCCAGCAGCTTTAGCGGGAGCACAGATACGCAGTATTTT
-	-	TRBV6-5	TRBJ1-5	CASHGDNSNQPQHF	TGTGCCAGCCACGGGGATAATAGCAATCAGCCCCAGCATTTT
-	-	TRBV7-3	TRBJ2-1	CASSFNRGSNEQFF	TGTGCCAGCAGCTTCAATAGGGGATCCAATGAGCAGTTCTTC
-	once	TRBV9	TRBJ1-3	CASSVELSGNTIYF	TGTGCCAGCAGCGTAGAGCTCTCTGGAAACACCATATATTTT
TRBD2	-	TRBV5-1	TRBJ2-1	CASSISGGVYNEQFF	TGCGCCAGCAGCATTAGCGGGGGGGTTTACAATGAGCAGTTCTTC
-	-	TRBV27	TRBJ1-6	CASSSRRNSPLHF	TGTGCCAGCAGTTCCAGGCGAAATTCACCCCTCCACTTT
TRBD1	-	TRBV6-5	TRBJ2-1	CASQDRGGGNEQFF	TGTGCCAGCCAGGACAGGGGCGGGGGCAATGAGCAGTTCTTC